The entry below describes one T cell receptor beta chain. What it binds is unknown. In the source study's methods: Productive clonotypes were detectable down to 2.59 x 10-5 frequency. Generated by immunoSEQ multiplex PCR, the TCRdb table keeps only in-frame clones and is missing some. V, J and clone size are those of that table, while D and trimming were read from the DNA. The sample carries more than 20,000 clones, 80% to 85% recorded once. The data were obtained in a study of STAT5B mutations in CD4+ large granular lymphocyte leukemia. General observations from the study: Main leukemic clonotypes were patient-specific, but about 26% appeared at low frequency elsewhere. Top patient clones used TRBV06 genes more often: 8/27 versus 2/35 in controls.

The CDR3 contains 16 residues. Buffy coats from healthy blood donors served as controls. This rearrangement joins TRBV21-1 to TRBJ2-7. TRBV21-1 is a pseudogene. Material for sequencing was CD4+ T cells from blood buffy coats. The sequence was collected from a human donor in good health. For the CDR3, the DNA is TGTGCCAGCAGCAAAGGGGTGGGCCAGCTCAACTACGAGCAGTACGTC. This gives the protein CASSKGVGQLNYEQYV.